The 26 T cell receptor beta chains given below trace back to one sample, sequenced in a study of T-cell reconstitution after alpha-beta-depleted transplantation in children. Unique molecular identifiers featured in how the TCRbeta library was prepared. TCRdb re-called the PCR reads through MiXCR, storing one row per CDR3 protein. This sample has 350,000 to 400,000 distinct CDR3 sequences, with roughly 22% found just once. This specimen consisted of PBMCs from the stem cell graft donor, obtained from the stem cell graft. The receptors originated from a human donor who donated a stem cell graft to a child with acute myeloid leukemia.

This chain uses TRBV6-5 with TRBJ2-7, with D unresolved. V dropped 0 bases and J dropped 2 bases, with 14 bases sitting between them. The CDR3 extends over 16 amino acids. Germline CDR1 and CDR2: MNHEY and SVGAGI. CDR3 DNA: TGTGCCAGCAGTTACTCGACGCCAGGTAATACCTACGAGCAGTACTTC. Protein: CASSYSTPGNTYEQYF.

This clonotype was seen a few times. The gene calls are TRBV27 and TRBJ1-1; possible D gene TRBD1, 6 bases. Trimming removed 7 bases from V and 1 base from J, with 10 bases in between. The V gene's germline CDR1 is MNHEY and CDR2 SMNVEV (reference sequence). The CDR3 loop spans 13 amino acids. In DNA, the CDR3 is TGTGCCAGCAAGCGGGGGCCGAACACTGAAGCTTTCTTT. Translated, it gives CASKRGPNTEAFF.

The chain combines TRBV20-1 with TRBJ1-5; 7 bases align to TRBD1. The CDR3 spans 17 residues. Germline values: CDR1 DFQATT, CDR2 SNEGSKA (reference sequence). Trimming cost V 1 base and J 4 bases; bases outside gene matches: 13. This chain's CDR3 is CSARGKIPGTVNQPQHF. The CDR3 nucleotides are TGCAGTGCTAGAGGAAAAATTCCTGGGACAGTGAATCAGCCCCAGCATTTT.

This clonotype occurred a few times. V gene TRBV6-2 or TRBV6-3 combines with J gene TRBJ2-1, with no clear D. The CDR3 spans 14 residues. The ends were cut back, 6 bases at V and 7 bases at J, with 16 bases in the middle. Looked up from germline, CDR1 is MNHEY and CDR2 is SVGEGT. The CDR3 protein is CASRDRTGPNEQFF. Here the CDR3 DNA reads TGTGCCAGCAGAGACCGGACGGGCCCTAATGAGCAGTTCTTC.

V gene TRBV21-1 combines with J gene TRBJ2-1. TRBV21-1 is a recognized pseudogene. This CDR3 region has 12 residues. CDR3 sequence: CASRQGFCEQFF. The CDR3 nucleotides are TGTGCCAGCAGACAGGGCTTTTGTGAGCAGTTCTTC.

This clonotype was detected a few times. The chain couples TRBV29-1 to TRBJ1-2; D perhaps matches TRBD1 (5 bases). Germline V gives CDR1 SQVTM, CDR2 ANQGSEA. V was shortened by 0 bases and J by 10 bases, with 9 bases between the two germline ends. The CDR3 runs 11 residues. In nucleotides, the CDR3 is TGCAGCGTTGAAGAAAAGGGACCCTACACCTTC. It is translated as CSVEEKGPYTF.

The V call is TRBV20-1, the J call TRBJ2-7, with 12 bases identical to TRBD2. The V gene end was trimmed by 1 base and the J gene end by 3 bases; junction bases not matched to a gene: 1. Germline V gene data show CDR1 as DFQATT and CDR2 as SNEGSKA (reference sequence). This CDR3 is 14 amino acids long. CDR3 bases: TGCAGTGCTAGAGGGACTAGCGGGGACTACGAGCAGTACTTC. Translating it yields CSARGTSGDYEQYF.

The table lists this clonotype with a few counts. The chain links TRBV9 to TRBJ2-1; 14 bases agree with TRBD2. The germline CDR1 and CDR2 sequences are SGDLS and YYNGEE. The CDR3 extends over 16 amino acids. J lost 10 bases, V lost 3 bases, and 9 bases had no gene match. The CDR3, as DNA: TGTGCCAGCAGCGGAGAGGGACTAGCGGGAGTGGGGGAGCAGTTCTTC. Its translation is CASSGEGLAGVGEQFF.

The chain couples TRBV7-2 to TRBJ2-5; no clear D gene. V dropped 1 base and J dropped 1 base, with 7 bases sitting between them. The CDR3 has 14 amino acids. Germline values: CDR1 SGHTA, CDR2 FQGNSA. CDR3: CASSLGVAQETQYF. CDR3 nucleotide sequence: TGTGCCAGCAGCTTAGGGGTCGCCCAAGAGACCCAGTACTTC.

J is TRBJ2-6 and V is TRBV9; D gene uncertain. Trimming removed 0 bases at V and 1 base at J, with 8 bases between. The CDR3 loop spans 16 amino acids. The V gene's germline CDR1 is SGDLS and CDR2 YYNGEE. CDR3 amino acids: CASSVGEGSGANVLTF. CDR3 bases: TGTGCCAGCAGCGTAGGTGAAGGGTCTGGGGCCAACGTCCTGACTTTC.

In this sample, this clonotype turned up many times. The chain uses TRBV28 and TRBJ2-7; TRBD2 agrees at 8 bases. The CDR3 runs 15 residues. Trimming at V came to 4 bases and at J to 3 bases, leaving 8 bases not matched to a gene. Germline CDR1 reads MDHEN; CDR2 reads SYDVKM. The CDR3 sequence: CASSWPGLGVYEQYF. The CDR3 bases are TGTGCCAGCAGTTGGCCGGGACTAGGGGTCTACGAGCAGTACTTC.

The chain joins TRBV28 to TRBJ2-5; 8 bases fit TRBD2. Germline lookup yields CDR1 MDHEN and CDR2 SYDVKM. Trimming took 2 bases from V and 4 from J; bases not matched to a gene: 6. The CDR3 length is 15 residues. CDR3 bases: TGTGCCAGCAGTTTAGAAGTAAGCGGGGGAGAGACCCAGTACTTC. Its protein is CASSLEVSGGETQYF.

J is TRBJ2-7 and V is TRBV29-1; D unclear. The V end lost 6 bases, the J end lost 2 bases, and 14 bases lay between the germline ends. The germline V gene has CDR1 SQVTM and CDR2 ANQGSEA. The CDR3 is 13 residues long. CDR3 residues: CSVGYGRPYEQYF. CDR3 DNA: TGCAGCGTAGGGTACGGGCGGCCCTACGAGCAGTACTTC.

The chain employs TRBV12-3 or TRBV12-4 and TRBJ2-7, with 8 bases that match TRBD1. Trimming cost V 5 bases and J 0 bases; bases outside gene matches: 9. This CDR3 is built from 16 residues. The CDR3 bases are TGTGCCAGCAGTCTCCGGGACAGGAAAACCTCCTACGAGCAGTACTTC. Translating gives CASSLRDRKTSYEQYF.

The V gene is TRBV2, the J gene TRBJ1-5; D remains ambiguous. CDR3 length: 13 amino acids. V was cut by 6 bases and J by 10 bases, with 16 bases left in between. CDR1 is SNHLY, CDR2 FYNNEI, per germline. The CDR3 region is CASRLSGLGPQHF. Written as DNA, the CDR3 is TGTGCCAGCAGGCTTTCCGGCTTAGGTCCCCAGCATTTT. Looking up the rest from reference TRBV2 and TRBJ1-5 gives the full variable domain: EPEVTQTPSHQVTQMGQEVILRCVPISNHLYFYWYRQILGQKVEFLVSFYNNEISEKSEIFDDQFSVERPDGSNFTLKIRSTKLEDSAMYFCASRLSGLGPQHFGDGTRLSIL.

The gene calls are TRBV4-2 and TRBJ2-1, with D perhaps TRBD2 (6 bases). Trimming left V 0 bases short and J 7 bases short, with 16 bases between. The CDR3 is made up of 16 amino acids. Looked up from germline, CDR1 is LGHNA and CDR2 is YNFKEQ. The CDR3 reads CASSQDPSETNNEQFF. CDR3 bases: TGTGCCAGCAGCCAAGACCCTAGCGAGACTAATAATGAGCAGTTCTTC.

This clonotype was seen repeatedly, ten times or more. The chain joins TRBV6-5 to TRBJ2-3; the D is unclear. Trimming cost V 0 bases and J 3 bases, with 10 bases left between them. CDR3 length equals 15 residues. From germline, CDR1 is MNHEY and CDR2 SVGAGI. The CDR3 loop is CASSYSRSKTDTQYF. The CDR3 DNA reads TGTGCCAGCAGTTACTCGAGGAGCAAGACAGATACGCAGTATTTT.

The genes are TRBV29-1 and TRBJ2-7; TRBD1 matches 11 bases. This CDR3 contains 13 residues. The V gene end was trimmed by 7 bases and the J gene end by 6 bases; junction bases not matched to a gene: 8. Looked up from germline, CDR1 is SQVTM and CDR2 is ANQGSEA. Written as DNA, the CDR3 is TGCAGCGCGAGGACAGGGGGCGAGGGCGAGCAGTACTTC. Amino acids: CSARTGGEGEQYF.

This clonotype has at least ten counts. The CDR3 is CASSLGQGATEQFF. CDR3 bases: TGTGCCAGCAGTTTGGGACAGGGGGCGACTGAGCAGTTCTTC. The genes are TRBV12-3 or TRBV12-4 and TRBJ2-1; TRBD1 matches 12 bases. This CDR3 has 14 residues. The J segment lost 9 bases and the V segment lost 3 bases, leaving 3 bases of the junction unmatched.

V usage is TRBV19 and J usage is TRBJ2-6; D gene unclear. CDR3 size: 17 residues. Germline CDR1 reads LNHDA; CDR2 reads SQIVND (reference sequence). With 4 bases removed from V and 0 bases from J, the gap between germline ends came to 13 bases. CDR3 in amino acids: CASSTQKSGSGANVLTF. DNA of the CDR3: TGTGCCAGTAGTACGCAGAAAAGTGGCTCTGGGGCCAACGTCCTGACTTTC.

CDR3 in DNA: TGCAGCGTTGTAACTAGCGGGAGGAGTACAGATACGCAGTATTTT. Translating it yields CSVVTSGRSTDTQYF. The chain recombines TRBV29-1 with TRBJ2-3; 12 bases are shared with TRBD2. CDR1 and CDR2 (germline): SQVTM, ANQGSEA. V lost 4 bases, J lost 3 bases, and 5 bases stayed unmatched. The CDR3 runs 15 residues.

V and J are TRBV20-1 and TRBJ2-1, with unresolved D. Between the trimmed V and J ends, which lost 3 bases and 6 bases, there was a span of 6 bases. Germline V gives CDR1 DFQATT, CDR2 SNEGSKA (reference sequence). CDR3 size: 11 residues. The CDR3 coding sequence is TGCAGTGCTAGTCGACTCAATGAGCAGTTCTTC. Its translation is CSASRLNEQFF.

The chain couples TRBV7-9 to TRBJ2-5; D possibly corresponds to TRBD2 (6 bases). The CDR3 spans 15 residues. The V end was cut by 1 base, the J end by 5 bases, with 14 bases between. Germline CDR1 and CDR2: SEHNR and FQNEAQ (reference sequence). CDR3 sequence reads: CASSLGAGPRETQYF. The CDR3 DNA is TGTGCCAGCAGCTTAGGTGCGGGACCACGGGAGACCCAGTACTTC.

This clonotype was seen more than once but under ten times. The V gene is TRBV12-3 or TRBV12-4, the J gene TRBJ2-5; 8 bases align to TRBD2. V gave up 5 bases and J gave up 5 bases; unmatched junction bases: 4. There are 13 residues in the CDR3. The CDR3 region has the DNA TGTGCCAGCAGTCCGGGAGGGTCGGAGACCCAGTACTTC. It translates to CASSPGGSETQYF.

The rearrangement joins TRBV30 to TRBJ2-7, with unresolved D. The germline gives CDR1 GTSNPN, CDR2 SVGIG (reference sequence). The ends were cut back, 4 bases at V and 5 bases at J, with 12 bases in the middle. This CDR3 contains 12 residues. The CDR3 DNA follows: TGTGCCTGGATTCGAATAGGCCACGAGCAGTACTTC. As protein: CAWIRIGHEQYF. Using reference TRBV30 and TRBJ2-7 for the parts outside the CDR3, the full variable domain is SQTIHQWPATLVQPVGSPLSLECTVEGTSNPNLYWYRQAAGRGLQLLFYSVGIGQISSEVPQNLSASRPQDRQFILSSKKLLLSDSGFYLCAWIRIGHEQYFGPGTRLTVT.

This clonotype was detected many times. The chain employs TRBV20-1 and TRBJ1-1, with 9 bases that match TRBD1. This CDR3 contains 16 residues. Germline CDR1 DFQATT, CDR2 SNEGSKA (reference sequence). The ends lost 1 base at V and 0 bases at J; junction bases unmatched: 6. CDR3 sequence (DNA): TGCAGTGCTAGAGGACAGGGGGGTGGTATGAACACTGAAGCTTTCTTT. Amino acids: CSARGQGGGMNTEAFF.